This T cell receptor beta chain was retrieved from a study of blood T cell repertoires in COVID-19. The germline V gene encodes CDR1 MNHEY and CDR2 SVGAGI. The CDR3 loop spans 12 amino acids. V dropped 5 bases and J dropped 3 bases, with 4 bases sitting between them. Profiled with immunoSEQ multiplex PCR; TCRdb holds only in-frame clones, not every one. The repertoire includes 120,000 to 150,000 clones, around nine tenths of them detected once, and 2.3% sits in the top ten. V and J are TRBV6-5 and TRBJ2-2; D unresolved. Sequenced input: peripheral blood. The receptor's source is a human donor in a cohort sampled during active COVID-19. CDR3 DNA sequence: TGTGCCAGCAGTCGAGACACCGGGGAGCTGTTTTTT. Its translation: CASSRDTGELFF.